This T cell receptor beta chain was recovered during a study of shared T cell receptors in the human thymus. Sequencing used immunoSEQ multiplex PCR; TCRdb keeps in-frame clones, though not all of them. The sample includes about 660,000 clones, approximately 90% of them seen just once. Germline V CDR1 and CDR2: MGHRA, YSYEKL. The CDR3 has 19 residues. Trimming at V came to 3 bases and at J to 0 bases, leaving 11 bases not matched to a gene. These data are also associated with another study on human thymus T cells. That work contributes: Corrective heart surgery yielded the resections from which the thymus tissue came. Highly overlapping thymic repertoires in unrelated individuals were reported by related research.

The source is a boy under two years old with a congenital heart defect. The genes are TRBV4-1 and TRBJ2-6; 7 nucleotides line up with TRBD1. The sequencing sample was made of thymocytes. The CDR3 DNA is TGCGCCAGCAGCCAGGCAAGGACAGGTGGGCCCTCTGGGGCCAACGTCCTGACTTTC. It encodes CASSQARTGGPSGANVLTF.